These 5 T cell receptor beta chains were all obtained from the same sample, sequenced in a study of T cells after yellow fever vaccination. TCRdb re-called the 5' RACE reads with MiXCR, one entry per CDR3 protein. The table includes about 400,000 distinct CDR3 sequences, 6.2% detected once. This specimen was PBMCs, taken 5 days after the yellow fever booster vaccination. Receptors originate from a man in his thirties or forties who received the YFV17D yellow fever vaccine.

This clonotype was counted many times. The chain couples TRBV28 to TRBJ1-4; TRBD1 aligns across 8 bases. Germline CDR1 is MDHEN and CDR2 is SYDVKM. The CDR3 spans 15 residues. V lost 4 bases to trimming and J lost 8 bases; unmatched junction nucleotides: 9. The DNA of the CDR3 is TGTGCCAGCAGTTCAACAGGGGGAGGTTGGGAAAAACTGTTTTTT. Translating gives CASSSTGGGWEKLFF. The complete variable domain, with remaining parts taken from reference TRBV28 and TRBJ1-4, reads DVKVTQSSRYLVKRTGEKVFLECVQDMDHENMFWYRQDPGLGLRLIYFSYDVKMKEKGDIPEGYSVSREKKERFSLILESASTNQTSMYLCASSSTGGGWEKLFFGSGTQLSVL.

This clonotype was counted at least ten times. CDR3: CASSLFSGPNEQFF. The CDR3 DNA is TGTGCCAGCAGCTTATTTTCAGGGCCCAATGAGCAGTTCTTC. V is TRBV7-3 and J is TRBJ2-1; possible D gene TRBD1, 5 bases. Trimming removed 2 bases at V and 6 bases at J, with 11 bases between. The CDR3 has 14 residues. CDR1 and CDR2 from the germline V gene are SGHTA and FQGTGA. The full variable domain, with the rest looked up from reference TRBV7-3 and TRBJ2-1, is GAGVSQTPSNKVTEKGKYVELRCDPISGHTALYWYRQSLGQGPEFLIYFQGTGAADDSGLPNDRFFAVRPEGSVSTLKIQRTERGDSAVYLCASSLFSGPNEQFFGPGTRLTVL.

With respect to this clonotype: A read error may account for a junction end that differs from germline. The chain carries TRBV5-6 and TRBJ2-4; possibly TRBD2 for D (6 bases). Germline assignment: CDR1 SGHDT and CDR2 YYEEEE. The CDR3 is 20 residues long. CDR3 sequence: CASSPRGWGLRGLVKNMQYF. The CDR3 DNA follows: TGTGCCAGCAGCCCGCGCGGGTGGGGACTCCGGGGTTTAGTCAAAAACATGCAGTACTTC.

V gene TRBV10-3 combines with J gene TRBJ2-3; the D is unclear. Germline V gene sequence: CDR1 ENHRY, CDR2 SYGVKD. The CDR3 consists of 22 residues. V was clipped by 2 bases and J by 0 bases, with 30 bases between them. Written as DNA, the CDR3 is TGTGCCATCAGTGAGCCTATGGAAGCTAAAGGGCGGAGTGGATCTAGCACAGATACGCAGTATTTT. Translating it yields CAISEPMEAKGRSGSSTDTQYF.

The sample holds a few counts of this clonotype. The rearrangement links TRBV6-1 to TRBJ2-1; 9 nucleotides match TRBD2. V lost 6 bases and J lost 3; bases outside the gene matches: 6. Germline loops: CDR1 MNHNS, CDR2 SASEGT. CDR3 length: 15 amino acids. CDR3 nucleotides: TGTGCCAGCAGCCCCGGGACTAGCATCTACAATGAGCAGTTCTTC. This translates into CASSPGTSIYNEQFF.